Below, 30 T cell receptor beta chains from the same sample are listed, as sequenced in a study of blood T cell repertoires in COVID-19. Clones were sequenced by immunoSEQ multiplex PCR, and TCRdb holds only the in-frame ones, with some missing. Of a few hundred thousand clones listed, 70% to 90% are singletons. Specimen: PBMCs or T cells enriched from blood (not recorded which). The receptors derive from a woman aged 30 to 39 who had recovered from COVID-19.

The V and J genes are TRBV18 and TRBJ2-1; tentatively, D is TRBD1 (6 bases). The CDR3 runs to 14 residues. Germline CDR1 and CDR2: KGHSH and LQKENI. V was trimmed by 4 bases and J by 1 base, leaving 8 bases between them. Written as DNA, the CDR3 is TGTGCCAGCTCACGGCAGGGGTCCTACAATGAGCAGTTCTTC. It translates to CASSRQGSYNEQFF.

The rearrangement joins TRBV7-8 to TRBJ1-2; D gene unclear. The germline V and J ends were trimmed by 1 base and 6 bases, with 12 bases remaining between them. Per the germline V gene, CDR1 is SGHVS and CDR2 is FQNEAQ. The length of the CDR3 is 14 residues. For the CDR3, the DNA is TGTGCCAGCAGCTTAGTCCCGTCCGGGAATGGCTACACCTTC. Translated, it gives CASSLVPSGNGYTF.

This clone was recorded once. The chain joins TRBV3-1 (or the pseudogene TRBV3-2) to TRBJ1-5; TRBD1 aligns across 7 bases. CDR3 size: 13 residues. V shed 6 bases, J shed 6 bases, and the junction held 5 bases outside the gene matches. Germline V CDR1 and CDR2: LGHDT, YNNKEL (reference sequence). The CDR3 reads CASSRQGSQPQHF. The DNA for the CDR3 is TGTGCCAGCAGTCGACAGGGAAGTCAGCCCCAGCATTTT.

The chain combines TRBV7-2 with TRBJ1-2, with D hard to call. Deletions cut 1 base from V and 1 base from J, with 19 bases between. The CDR3 has 18 residues. The germline V gene encodes CDR1 SGHTA and CDR2 FQGNSA. CDR3 sequence reads: CASSLGTGSPVFNYGYTF. The CDR3 DNA follows: TGTGCCAGCAGCTTAGGGACCGGGAGCCCCGTTTTTAACTATGGCTACACCTTC.

The chain couples TRBV18 to TRBJ1-2, with D unclear. This CDR3 region has 15 residues. The V gene lost 0 bases and the J gene lost 0 bases, with 8 bases spanning the gap. Germline loops: CDR1 KGHSH, CDR2 LQKENI. CDR3 in amino acids: CASSPPMAANYGYTF. The CDR3 region has the DNA TGTGCCAGCTCACCACCGATGGCAGCTAACTATGGCTACACCTTC.

This clone occurred once. The V gene is TRBV6-5, the J gene TRBJ2-4; D may be TRBD2 (6 bases). V dropped 0 bases and J dropped 10 bases, with 16 bases sitting between them. CDR3 length equals 15 residues. Germline CDR1 reads MNHEY; CDR2 reads SVGAGI. The DNA for the CDR3 is TGTGCCAGCAGTTACTCCACCCTCCGTGGGGGGATTCAGTACTTC. Its translation: CASSYSTLRGGIQYF.

The V gene is TRBV4-1, the J gene TRBJ1-4; D gene unclear. There are 15 residues in the CDR3. V lost 1 base and J 8 bases, leaving 14 bases between the germline ends. The germline CDR1 and CDR2 sequences are MGHRA and YSYEKL. The CDR3 loop reads CASSQVREVLEKLFF. Written as DNA, the CDR3 is TGCGCCAGCAGCCAAGTTCGGGAAGTGCTCGAAAAACTGTTTTTT.

V gene TRBV2 combines with J gene TRBJ1-1; 7 bases are a match to TRBD1. The V and J ends lost 2 bases and 1 base, in that order; junction bases with no gene match: 13. The CDR3 is 18 amino acids. Germline V gene sequence: CDR1 SNHLY, CDR2 FYNNEI. In DNA, the CDR3 is TGTGCCAGCAGTGAACCGGACAGGCTCGACGCTGGGAACACTGAAGCTTTCTTT. As protein: CASSEPDRLDAGNTEAFF.

Remarks on this clone: At the DNA level, this CDR3 is encoded by other sequences in the same sample as well. The chain combines TRBV4-2 with TRBJ1-5; possible D gene TRBD1, 6 bases. Germline V CDR1 and CDR2: LGHNA, YNFKEQ. This CDR3 region has 15 residues. The V gene lost 1 base and the J gene lost 2 bases, with 9 bases spanning the gap. This CDR3 reads CASSQVQGGNQPQHF. The CDR3 coding sequence is TGTGCCAGCAGCCAAGTACAGGGTGGCAATCAGCCCCAGCATTTT.

Only one count was recorded for this clone. The chain uses TRBV5-8 and TRBJ2-7; 8 positions agree with TRBD1. J lost 2 bases, V lost 6 bases, and 7 bases had no gene match. CDR3 length: 14 residues. Germline CDR1 reads SGHTS; CDR2 reads YDEGEE. For the CDR3, the DNA is TGTGCCAGCACGTTAGGACAGGGAACCTACGAGCAGTACTTC. Translation gives CASTLGQGTYEQYF.

This chain connects TRBV11-2 to TRBJ1-3; the D is unclear. Germline lookup yields CDR1 SGHAT and CDR2 FQNNGV. This CDR3 has 14 amino acids. Trimming took off 9 bases at V and 0 bases at J, with 12 bases between the two ends. CDR3 bases: TGTGCCAGTAAGATAGCCGCCTCTGGAAACACCATATATTTT. Encoded protein: CASKIAASGNTIYF.

The chain recombines TRBV7-3 with TRBJ2-2; D is ambiguous. Deletions cut 1 base from V and 0 bases from J, with 6 bases between. The CDR3 has 15 residues. Germline CDR1 and CDR2: SGHTA and FQGTGA. The CDR3 bases are TGTGCCAGCAGCTTAAGGCAGTCGAACACCGGGGAGCTGTTTTTT. Protein: CASSLRQSNTGELFF.

A single count supports this clone. The chain carries TRBV3-1 (or the pseudogene TRBV3-2) and TRBJ1-2; D is unresolved. The V end lost 3 bases, the J end lost 0 bases, and 11 bases lay between the germline ends. Germline V gene data show CDR1 as LGHDT and CDR2 as YNNKEL (reference sequence). The CDR3 runs 15 residues. CDR3 sequence reads: CASSHSSAANYGYTF. The CDR3 coding sequence is TGTGCCAGCAGCCATTCTTCCGCAGCTAACTATGGCTACACCTTC.

V and J are TRBV14 and TRBJ2-4; TRBD1 aligns across 7 bases. CDR1 is SGHDN, CDR2 FVKESK, per germline. V shed 4 bases and J 1 base; nucleotides not matched to a gene: 1. The CDR3 is 14 amino acids. The CDR3 reads CASSLQGAKNIQYF. CDR3 in DNA: TGTGCCAGCAGCCTACAGGGGGCCAAAAACATTCAGTACTTC.

Concerning this clone: One end of the junction fails to match germline, which may point to a read error. The chain joins TRBV3-1 (or the pseudogene TRBV3-2) to TRBJ2-7; a possible D gene is TRBD1 (6 bases). Germline lookup yields CDR1 LGHDT and CDR2 YNNKEL (reference sequence). The CDR3 loop spans 12 amino acids. Here the CDR3 reads CASSQWDKEVDF. The CDR3 nucleotides are TGTGCCAGCAGCCAATGGGACAAAGAGGTGGACTTC.

The chain has TRBV5-5 and TRBJ1-1, with a tentative D call TRBD1 (5 bases). V was pared by 2 bases and J by 0 bases, with 11 bases between. Germline V CDR1 and CDR2: SGHKS, YYEKEE (reference sequence). The CDR3 has 15 amino acids. The CDR3 sequence is CASSFRQGLNTEAFF. The DNA of the CDR3 is TGTGCCAGCAGCTTTCGGCAGGGTCTGAACACTGAAGCTTTCTTT.

The chain carries TRBV3-1 (or the pseudogene TRBV3-2) and TRBJ1-5; D might be TRBD1 (5 bases). V lost 1 base and J 2 bases, leaving 9 bases between the germline ends. CDR1 and CDR2 from the germline V gene are LGHDT and YNNKEL (reference sequence). CDR3 size: 15 residues. CDR3 sequence: CASSQGRVGNQPQHF. The DNA of the CDR3 is TGTGCCAGCAGCCAAGGCAGGGTTGGCAATCAGCCCCAGCATTTT.

As concerns this clone: A read error may produce the germline difference seen at one junction end. The rearrangement links TRBV28 to TRBJ2-7, with TRBD1 matching 7 bases. CDR1 is MDHEN and CDR2 is SYDVKM in the germline V gene. CDR3 length equals 12 residues. CDR3 nucleotide sequence: TGTGCCAGCAGTCCGACAGGGATAGGGCTACACTTC. Its protein is CASSPTGIGLHF.

This rearrangement joins TRBV27 to TRBJ2-7, with TRBD2 matching over 11 bases. J lost 0 bases, V lost 1 base, and 11 bases had no gene match. There are 19 residues in the CDR3. In germline, CDR1 is MNHEY, CDR2 SMNVEV (reference sequence). Written as DNA, the CDR3 is TGTGCCAGCAGTTTATTATCGCCGGGACTAGCGGAGAGCTCCTACGAGCAGTACTTC. Protein product: CASSLLSPGLAESSYEQYF.

The chain recombines TRBV15 with TRBJ1-2; D call uncertain. Trimming pared 0 bases from V and 5 bases from J, leaving 10 bases between. The germline gives CDR1 LNHNV, CDR2 YYDKDF (reference sequence). This CDR3 spans 14 amino acids. This CDR3 is CATSRDKREYGYTF. The CDR3 DNA is TGTGCCACCAGCAGAGATAAACGGGAGTATGGCTACACCTTC.

The chain joins TRBV5-1 to TRBJ2-1; 7 nucleotides align to TRBD1. V lost 3 bases and J lost 0; bases outside the gene matches: 3. The CDR3 runs 15 residues. CDR1 SGHRS and CDR2 YFSETQ come from the germline V gene. Written as DNA, the CDR3 is TGCGCCAGCAGCTCGACAGGGAGCTCCTACAATGAGCAGTTCTTC. This encodes CASSSTGSSYNEQFF.

This rearrangement joins TRBV5-1 to TRBJ1-2; TRBD1 is a possible D gene (5 bases). Trimming took off 0 bases at V and 6 bases at J, with 12 bases between the two ends. This CDR3 comprises 14 residues. Germline V gives CDR1 SGHRS, CDR2 YFSETQ. CDR3 nucleotides: TGCGCCAGCAGCTTGGGACAGCTCCTCCATGGCTACACCTTC. Translation gives CASSLGQLLHGYTF.

The V call is TRBV5-1, the J call TRBJ2-4; 9 bases are a match to TRBD1. V gave up 1 base and J gave up 6 bases; unmatched junction bases: 5. The CDR3 covers 15 residues. CDR1 SGHRS and CDR2 YFSETQ come from the germline V gene. The DNA for the CDR3 is TGCGCCAGCAGCTTGTCGACAGGGGGTACAAACATTCAGTACTTC. Translated, it gives CASSLSTGGTNIQYF.

This CDR3 is CASSYSNGQGYTF. The CDR3 region has the DNA TGTGCCAGCAGTTACTCGAATGGTCAGGGCTACACCTTC. The rearrangement links TRBV6-6 to TRBJ1-2; no definite D call. Trimming removed 0 bases from V and 8 bases from J, with 10 bases in between. The CDR3 covers 13 residues. In germline, CDR1 is MNHNY, CDR2 SVGAGI (reference sequence).

The chain combines TRBV5-4 with TRBJ1-3; D call uncertain. Germline assignment: CDR1 SGHNT and CDR2 YYREEE (reference sequence). The CDR3 length is 16 residues. The ends were cut back, 0 bases at V and 0 bases at J, with 10 bases in the middle. The CDR3 loop is CASSLDRSASGNTIYF. CDR3 bases: TGTGCCAGCAGCTTGGACAGATCCGCCTCTGGAAACACCATATATTTT. The whole variable domain, remainder taken from reference TRBV5-4 and TRBJ1-3, is ETGVTQSPTHLIKTRGQQVTLRCSSQSGHNTVSWYQQALGQGPQFIFQYYREEENGRGNFPPRFSGLQFPNYSSELNVNALELDDSALYLCASSLDRSASGNTIYFGEGSWLTVV.

This clone was seen only once. The rearrangement links TRBV7-3 to TRBJ2-3; D is ambiguous. The germline V gene has CDR1 SGHTA and CDR2 FQGTGA. The CDR3 runs 13 residues. V gave up 2 bases and J gave up 3 bases, with 6 bases separating them. CDR3 sequence (DNA): TGTGCCAGCAGCTTAGGGCTGACAGATACGCAGTATTTT. This sequence encodes CASSLGLTDTQYF.

The V and J genes are TRBV7-9 and TRBJ2-4, with D tentatively TRBD2 (6 bases). Germline V CDR1 and CDR2: SEHNR, FQNEAQ (reference sequence). The CDR3 spans 13 residues. The ends were cut back, 1 base at V and 6 bases at J, with 7 bases in the middle. The chain's CDR3 is CASSLEGLNIQYF. The CDR3 DNA reads TGTGCCAGCAGCTTAGAGGGACTAAACATTCAGTACTTC.

The chain has TRBV27 and TRBJ2-5, with 8 bases identical to TRBD1. Germline CDR1 reads MNHEY; CDR2 reads SMNVEV (reference sequence). There are 14 residues in the CDR3. The V and J ends lost 5 bases and 5 bases, in that order; junction bases with no gene match: 7. In DNA, the CDR3 is TGTGCCAGCAGTCGCAGACAGGGGCGGGAGACCCAGTACTTC. This encodes CASSRRQGRETQYF.

The rearrangement links TRBV28 to TRBJ1-5; 10 nucleotides match TRBD1. This CDR3 comprises 21 residues. V was clipped by 6 bases and J by 4 bases; unmatched bases: 24. The V gene's germline CDR1 is MDHEN and CDR2 SYDVKM. The CDR3 sequence is CASSKSLYTLPGTGVNQPQHF. The CDR3 nucleotides are TGTGCCAGCAGCAAGTCCCTTTACACCCTCCCTGGGACAGGGGTTAATCAGCCCCAGCATTTT.

Points on this clone: Other DNA sequences from this sample encode an identical CDR3 as well. CDR3 protein: CASSFRGNGYTF. CDR3 coding DNA: TGTGCCAGCAGTTTTAGGGGAAATGGCTACACCTTC. The chain has TRBV28 and TRBJ1-2; tentatively, D is TRBD1 (5 bases). The V gene's germline CDR1 is MDHEN and CDR2 SYDVKM. V dropped 3 bases and J dropped 6 bases, with 8 bases sitting between them. The CDR3 is made up of 12 amino acids.